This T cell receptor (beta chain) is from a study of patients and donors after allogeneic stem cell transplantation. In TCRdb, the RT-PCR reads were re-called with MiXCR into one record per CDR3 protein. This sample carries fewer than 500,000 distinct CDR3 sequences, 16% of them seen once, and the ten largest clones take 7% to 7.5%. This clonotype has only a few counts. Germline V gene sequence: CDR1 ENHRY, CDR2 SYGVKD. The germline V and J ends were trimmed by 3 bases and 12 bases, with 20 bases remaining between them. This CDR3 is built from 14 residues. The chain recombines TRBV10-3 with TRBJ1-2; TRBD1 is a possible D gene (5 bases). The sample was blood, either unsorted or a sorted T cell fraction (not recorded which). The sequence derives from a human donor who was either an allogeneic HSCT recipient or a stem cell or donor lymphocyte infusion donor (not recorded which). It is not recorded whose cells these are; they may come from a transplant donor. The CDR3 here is CAISEGEGVSDHTF. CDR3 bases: TGTGCCATCAGTGAAGGGGAAGGGGTTTCGGATCACACCTTC.